The rows below give T cell receptor beta chains drawn from one sample of a study of blood T cell repertoires in COVID-19. The data were produced by immunoSEQ multiplex PCR, yet TCRdb's version contains in-frame clones alone and is incomplete. The sample contains some 58,000 clones, around 83% of which appear only once. Sequences were obtained from peripheral blood. Every receptor here comes from a man aged 45-65 years with COVID-19, enrolled during active disease. CDR3s include the opening cysteine and the closing phenylalanine or tryptophan. Each record gives: D gene, CDR3 length, V gene, clone size, J gene, CDR3 protein, CDR3 DNA. The D gene is left open where the match is weak. Expanded clones get a size class; other rows say once, few or many, or leave the size out.

>.|15|TRBV6-2/TRBV6-3|.|TRBJ1-4
CASSYGGSNYEKLFF
TGTGCCAGCAGTTACGGCGGGTCCAACTACGAAAAACTGTTTTTT
>TRBD1|12|TRBV6-5|.|TRBJ1-4
CAVQGASEKLFF
TGTGCCGTACAGGGGGCATCCGAAAAACTGTTTTTT
>TRBD1|15|TRBV19|.|TRBJ2-2
CASSIQGVGTGELFF
TGTGCCAGTAGTATACAGGGGGTAGGGACCGGGGAGCTGTTTTTT
>.|14|TRBV29-1|.|TRBJ1-1
CSVASGALSTEAFF
TGCAGCGTTGCTAGCGGGGCGCTGAGCACTGAAGCTTTCTTT
>.|14|TRBV30|.|TRBJ1-6
CAWSPGFLPSPLHF
TGTGCCTGGAGTCCGGGGTTCCTCCCCTCACCCCTCCACTTT
>TRBD2|15|TRBV7-6|.|TRBJ2-2
CASSPGRADTGELFF
TGTGCCAGCAGCCCAGGGAGGGCGGACACCGGGGAGCTGTTTTTT
>.|16|TRBV3-1/TRBV3-2|.|TRBJ2-3
CASSQIPAGSTDTQYF
TGTGCCAGCAGCCAGATCCCTGCAGGCAGCACAGATACGCAGTATTTT
>.|13|TRBV30|.|TRBJ1-6
CAWTPSENSPLHF
TGTGCCTGGACGCCCAGCGAGAATTCACCCCTCCACTTT
>.|14|TRBV24-1|.|TRBJ1-2
CATSDPRGNNGYTF
TGTGCCACCAGTGACCCTAGGGGTAATAATGGCTACACCTTC
>TRBD1|13|TRBV6-5|.|TRBJ1-2
CASRKGATYGYTF
TGTGCCAGCAGGAAGGGGGCGACGTATGGCTACACCTTC
>TRBD1|19|TRBV19|.|TRBJ2-4
CASSGKLGQDMLAKNIQYF
TGTGCCAGTAGTGGGAAGCTGGGACAGGACATGCTAGCCAAAAACATTCAGTACTTC
>.|13|TRBV11-2|.|TRBJ2-7
CASSLPRLYEQYF
TGTGCCAGCAGCCTCCCAAGACTCTACGAGCAGTACTTC
>TRBD1|15|TRBV18|.|TRBJ1-5
CASSPTRDRGQPQHF
TGTGCCAGCTCACCAACCCGGGACAGGGGTCAGCCCCAGCATTTT
>.|16|TRBV5-1|.|TRBJ1-3
CASSNMDRTSGNTIYF
TGCGCCAGCAGCAATATGGACAGAACCTCTGGAAACACCATATATTTT
>TRBD2|15|TRBV7-3|.|TRBJ2-7
CASSSRGGERDEQYF
TGTGCCAGCAGCTCCCGGGGGGGTGAGAGGGACGAGCAGTACTTC
>.|15|TRBV30|.|TRBJ1-2
CAWSHAGLTSYGYTF
TGTGCCTGGAGTCATGCGGGCCTCACTAGCTATGGCTACACCTTC
>TRBD1|15|TRBV28|few|TRBJ2-7
CASSVLQGGPYEQYF
TGTGCCAGCAGTGTATTACAGGGGGGACCCTACGAGCAGTACTTC
>TRBD1|15|TRBV5-1|.|TRBJ1-4
CASSLEGQPNEKLFF
TGCGCCAGCAGCTTGGAGGGACAGCCTAATGAAAAACTGTTTTTT
>TRBD2|16|TRBV7-3|.|TRBJ2-1
CASSLEIAGGGNEQFF
TGTGCCAGCAGCTTAGAGATAGCGGGAGGAGGGAATGAGCAGTTCTTC
>.|13|TRBV15|.|TRBJ1-6
CATSRPGDSPLHF
TGTGCCACCAGCAGACCGGGGGATTCACCCCTCCACTTT
>.|13|TRBV2|once|TRBJ2-2
CASKETTTGELFF
TGTGCCAGCAAAGAGACAACCACCGGGGAGCTGTTTTTT
>TRBD2|14|TRBV30|.|TRBJ2-1
CAEGLAGTSREQFF
TGTGCCGAAGGACTAGCGGGAACTTCTCGCGAGCAGTTCTTC
>.|11|TRBV6-2/TRBV6-3|.|TRBJ2-1
CASSPGIEQFF
TGTGCCAGCAGTCCGGGGATCGAGCAGTTCTTC
>TRBD1|13|TRBV5-4|.|TRBJ1-2
CASSLTGDYGYTF
TGTGCCAGCAGTCTTACAGGGGACTATGGCTACACCTTC
>TRBD2|17|TRBV20-1|.|TRBJ2-1
CSASFLAAKSSYNEQFF
TGCAGTGCTAGTTTTCTAGCGGCTAAATCCTCCTACAATGAGCAGTTCTTC
>.|11|TRBV5-1|.|TRBJ2-5
CASSRGETQYF
TGCGCCAGCAGCCGGGGGGAGACCCAGTACTTC
>.|15|TRBV30|.|TRBJ2-1
CAWSVGWGVMNEQFF
TGTGCCTGGAGTGTAGGGTGGGGGGTTATGAATGAGCAGTTCTTC
>.|15|TRBV21-1|once|TRBJ2-2
CASSKGLAGTGELFF
TGTGCCAGCAGCAAAGGACTAGCGGGGACCGGGGAGCTGTTTTTT
>TRBD2|16|TRBV7-3|.|TRBJ2-1
CASSPGRGLVDNEQFF
TGTGCCAGCAGCCCTGGGAGAGGACTAGTGGACAATGAGCAGTTCTTC
>.|17|TRBV10-3|.|TRBJ2-6
CAISDPRGGSGANVLTF
TGTGCCATCAGTGACCCAAGGGGGGGGTCTGGGGCCAACGTCCTGACTTTC
>TRBD2|15|TRBV9|.|TRBJ2-7
CASSLSASGSYEQYF
TGTGCCAGCAGCCTCTCGGCTAGCGGGAGTTACGAGCAGTACTTC
>.|12|TRBV14|.|TRBJ2-7
CASSQGGGREVF
TGTGCCAGCAGCCAAGGAGGTGGCAGGGAGGTATTC
>TRBD1|14|TRBV2|.|TRBJ2-7
CASRAPGQGSEQYF
TGTGCCAGCAGGGCCCCGGGACAGGGTAGTGAGCAGTACTTC
>.|15|TRBV11-3|.|TRBJ2-1
CASSLDPTVSDEQFF
TGTGCCAGCAGCTTAGACCCGACCGTAAGCGATGAGCAGTTCTTC
>TRBD2|14|TRBV5-1|.|TRBJ2-5
CASSSSGGRETQYF
TGCGCCAGCAGCTCGTCGGGGGGGCGGGAGACCCAGTACTTC
>.|14|TRBV29-1|.|TRBJ2-6
CSVEGGSGANVLTF
TGCAGCGTTGAGGGGGGCTCTGGGGCCAACGTCCTGACTTTC
>.|14|TRBV25-1|.|TRBJ1-1
CASSEYMRDTEAFF
TGTGCCAGCAGTGAGTACATGAGGGACACTGAAGCTTTCTTT
>.|13|TRBV6-5|.|TRBJ1-4
CASIKSLNEKLFF
TGTGCCAGCATAAAGAGCTTGAATGAAAAACTGTTTTTT
>TRBD2|17|TRBV24-1|once|TRBJ2-1
CATSDPLAGGRSGEQFF
TGTGCCACCAGTGATCCACTAGCGGGAGGGAGATCGGGGGAGCAGTTCTTC
>TRBD1|15|TRBV5-4|.|TRBJ2-5
CASSLGQGRQETQYF
TGTGCCAGCAGCTTGGGACAGGGACGCCAAGAGACCCAGTACTTC
>.|15|TRBV11-2|once|TRBJ2-3
CASSLDLQGTDTQYF
TGTGCCAGCAGCTTAGATTTACAGGGCACAGATACGCAGTATTTT
>TRBD2|14|TRBV5-6|.|TRBJ2-1
CASGTSGFRDEQFF
TGTGCCAGCGGTACTAGCGGTTTTAGGGATGAGCAGTTCTTC
>.|13|TRBV30|.|TRBJ1-1
CAWSVPGQGEAFF
TGTGCCTGGAGTGTGCCCGGCCAGGGTGAAGCTTTCTTT
>.|18|TRBV25-1|.|TRBJ2-2
CASSESLIAGINAGELFF
TGTGCCAGCAGTGAATCCCTAATCGCGGGGATAAACGCCGGGGAGCTGTTTTTT
>.|12|TRBV5-1|.|TRBJ1-2
CASSLVSSGYTF
TGCGCCAGCAGCTTGGTGTCCAGTGGCTACACCTTC
>.|15|TRBV6-5|.|TRBJ1-4
CASSLPRGYNEKLFF
TGTGCCAGCAGTCTACCCCGGGGATATAATGAAAAACTGTTTTTT
>.|13|TRBV10-3|few|TRBJ1-5
CAISDQGKGPQHF
TGTGCCATCAGTGATCAGGGCAAGGGGCCCCAGCATTTT
>.|12|TRBV27|few|TRBJ1-2
CASKPGTGGYTF
TGTGCCAGCAAGCCGGGCACGGGGGGCTACACCTTC